This TCR beta chain was found in a study of blood T cell repertoires in COVID-19 (dated by TCRdb to between 2020 and 2021). Regarding the research as a whole: Collaborator samples came from the United States, Italy and Spain and covered acute and convalescent phases of COVID-19. Where available, HLA class I and class II types were obtained from metadata supplied by the sample provider rather than from assay-based typing. The sample metadata nearly always contained a de-identified subject ID, COVID-19 status, age in years and sex. A freely available public database, intended as a resource for researchers studying the immune response to SARS-CoV-2, is where the repertoires were released. The material from the prospective study consisted of cDNA or gDNA derived from T cells, B-cell-depleted T cells, or PBMCs. Samples came from the ongoing ImmuneRACE study (first 160 participants) plus 1,254 subjects from 6 global collaborators. Deeply sampled blood TCRbeta repertoires from subjects exposed to, actively infected with, or recovered from COVID-19 were included in the dataset. Overall study outcomes, separate from this receptor: How much clinical and demographic metadata was included differed by source and by participant, and the metadata was provided uncurated.

A word on this clone: Its antigen remains unidentified. Base quality data are lacking; no much larger clone is found one base away.

From the cysteine up to the phenylalanine, the CDR3 has a length of 15 residues. Only the CDR3 part of the read is kept: 45 bases, read in frame from the first base. Reading the germline V gene gives CDR1 SGHRS and CDR2 YFSETQ. Ends trimmed: V by 4 bases, J by 4 bases; bases unmatched to a gene: 8. TCRbeta CDR3 regions were amplified from genomic DNA using the immunoSEQ Assay, a bias-controlled multiplex PCR. On the authors' methods: Within the assay, amplification of reference gene primers was used to estimate how many nucleated cells each sample contained. To quantify the absolute abundance of each unique TCRbeta CDR3 rearrangement, sequence reads were collapsed and filtered. For each sample, productive Simpson clonality was calculated as the square root of Simpson's diversity index over productive rearrangements. In TCRdb, the immuneACCESS table is reduced to in-frame sequences with V and J assigned. These tables do not hold every clone; where another copy was compared, an unresolved V gene accounts for under half, and the others remain unexplained. Clonal size and the V and J genes are those of that table, whereas D and trimming came from the DNA. The sample table records approximately 90,000 clones; more than 65% of these occur just once. Around 25% of the sample comes from the top ten.

Whole blood was collected in K2EDTA tubes by collaborating institutions according to the institutions' own protocols. For TCRbeta analysis, collaborators shipped samples as frozen whole blood, isolated PBMCs, or DNA extracted from either of those sample types. The chain employs TRBV5-1 and TRBJ2-1; the junction holds 7 bases that match TRBD2. The clonotype originates from a man aged 55 to 70 with acute or convalescent COVID-19. Sequencing used peripheral blood. The CDR3 is CASSISGEPYNEQFF. The nucleotide sequence is TGCGCCAGCAGCATAAGCGGGGAGCCTTACAATGAGCAGTTCTTC.